This T cell receptor beta chain stems from a study of graft-versus-host responses after intestinal transplantation. Study-wide context: Among the recipients, all got anti-thymocyte globulin induction and then tacrolimus and steroids for 2 to 3 years.

The count of this clone is one. This CDR3 contains 13 residues. The V end lost 6 bases, the J end lost 7 bases, and 13 bases lay between the germline ends. Germline V gene lookup returns CDR1 SNHLY and CDR2 FYNNEI. The repertoire was sequenced with immunoSEQ multiplex PCR; TCRdb's copy has only in-frame clones and lacks some. The sample comprises roughly 25,000 clones, around 94% of which are singletons, and 0.82% rests with the top ten. The chain carries TRBV2 and TRBJ2-1; D possibly corresponds to TRBD2 (6 bases). This specimen consisted of PBMCs, obtained nearly 31 days after intestinal transplant. This receptor was obtained from a human patient who received an intestinal transplant, so some T cells may come from the graft donor. For the CDR3, the DNA is TGTGCCAGCAGGAAAGGGACTTCTAATGAGCAGTTCTTC. Protein: CASRKGTSNEQFF.